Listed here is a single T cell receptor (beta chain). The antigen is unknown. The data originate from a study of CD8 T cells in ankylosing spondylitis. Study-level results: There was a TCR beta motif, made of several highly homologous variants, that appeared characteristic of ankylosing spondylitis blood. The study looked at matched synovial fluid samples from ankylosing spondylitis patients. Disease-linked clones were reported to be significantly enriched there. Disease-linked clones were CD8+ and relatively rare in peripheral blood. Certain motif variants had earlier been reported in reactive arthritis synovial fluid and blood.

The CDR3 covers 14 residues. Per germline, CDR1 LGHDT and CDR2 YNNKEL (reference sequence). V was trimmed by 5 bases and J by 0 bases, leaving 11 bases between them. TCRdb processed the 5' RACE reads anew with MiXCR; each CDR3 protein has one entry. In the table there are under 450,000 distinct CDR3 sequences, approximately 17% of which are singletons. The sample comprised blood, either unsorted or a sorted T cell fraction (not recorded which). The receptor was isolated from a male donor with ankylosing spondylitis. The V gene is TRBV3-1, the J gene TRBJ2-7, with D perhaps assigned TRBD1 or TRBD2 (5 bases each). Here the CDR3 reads CASSFRESSYEQYF. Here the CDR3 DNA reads TGTGCCAGCAGCTTCAGGGAGAGCTCCTACGAGCAGTACTTC.